The clone carrying this T cell receptor (beta chain) was detected only a few times. Its antigen remains unidentified. The data stem from a study of vaccination and CD4 T cells after COVID-19. Study background: Control wells got either CEFX epitopes, HIV-1 Nef peptides, or no peptide at all.

CDR3 length: 14 amino acids. Treatment: roughly 10-day PBMC culture with coronavirus spike peptide pools or control peptides (ViraFEST assay). Positive tests by PCR, dated March to December 2020, predated US Alpha, Beta and Delta variants. PBMCs were cultured at around 2 million per well with approximately 10 IU/ml IL-2 and roughly 10 ug/ml peptide pools. Sequenced with the Oncomine TCR Beta short-read assay was DNA taken from cultured CD4+ T cells. MiXCR was run by TCRdb on the PCR reads, yielding one entry per CDR3 protein. The data show 14,000 or so distinct CDR3 sequences, with roughly 70% seen just once and approximately 18% held by the top ten.

This clonotype was obtained from a human donor who had recovered from COVID-19. Material for sequencing was CD4+ T cells from blood, cultured in vitro. The gene calls are TRBV21-1 and TRBJ2-7; the DNA was not compared with TRBD2, the D call given in the table. TRBV21-1 is annotated as a pseudogene. CDR3 sequence (DNA): TGTGCCAGCAGCCGGCGGGAGAGACCCTACGAGCAGTACTTC. It yields the protein CASSRRERPYEQYF.